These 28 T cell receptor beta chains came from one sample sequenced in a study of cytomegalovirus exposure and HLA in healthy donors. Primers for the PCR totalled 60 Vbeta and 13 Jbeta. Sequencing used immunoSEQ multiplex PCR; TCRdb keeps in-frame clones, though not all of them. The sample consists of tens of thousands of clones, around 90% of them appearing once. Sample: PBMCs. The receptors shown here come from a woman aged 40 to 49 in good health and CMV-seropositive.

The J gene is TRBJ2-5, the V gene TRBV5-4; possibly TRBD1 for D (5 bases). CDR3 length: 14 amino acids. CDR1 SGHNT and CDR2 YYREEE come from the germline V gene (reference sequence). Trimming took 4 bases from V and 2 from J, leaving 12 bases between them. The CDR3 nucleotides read TGTGCCAGCAGCCCCGACAGAGAACAAGAGACCCAGTACTTC. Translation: CASSPDREQETQYF. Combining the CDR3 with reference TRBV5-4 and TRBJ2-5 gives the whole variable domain ETGVTQSPTHLIKTRGQQVTLRCSSQSGHNTVSWYQQALGQGPQFIFQYYREEENGRGNFPPRFSGLQFPNYSSELNVNALELDDSALYLCASSPDREQETQYFGPGTRLLVL.

The CDR3: CASSVEGSGRNSPLHF. CDR3 sequence (DNA): TGTGCCAGCAGCGTAGAGGGGTCTGGGCGTAATTCACCCCTCCACTTT. The V gene is TRBV9, the J gene TRBJ1-6; a possible D gene is TRBD1 (5 bases). Germline CDR1 SGDLS, CDR2 YYNGEE. V was pared by 0 bases and J by 6 bases, with 13 bases between. This CDR3 spans 16 amino acids.

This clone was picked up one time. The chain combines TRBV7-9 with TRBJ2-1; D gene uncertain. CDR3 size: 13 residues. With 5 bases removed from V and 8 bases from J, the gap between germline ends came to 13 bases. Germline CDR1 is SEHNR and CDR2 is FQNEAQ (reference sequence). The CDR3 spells CASSPVPLDEQFF. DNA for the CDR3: TGTGCCAGCAGCCCTGTCCCACTTGATGAGCAGTTCTTC.

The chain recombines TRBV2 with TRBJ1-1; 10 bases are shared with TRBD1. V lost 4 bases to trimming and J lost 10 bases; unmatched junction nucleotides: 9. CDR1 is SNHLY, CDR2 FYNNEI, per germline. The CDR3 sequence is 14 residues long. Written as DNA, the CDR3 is TGTGCCAGCAGTGGGACAGGGGGAGAATGGCGAGCTTTCTTT. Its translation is CASSGTGGEWRAFF.

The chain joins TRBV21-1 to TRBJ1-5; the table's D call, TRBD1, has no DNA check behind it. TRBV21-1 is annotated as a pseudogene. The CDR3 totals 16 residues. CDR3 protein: CASSLDRDRGLGPQHF. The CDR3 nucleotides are TGTGCCAGCAGCTTAGACCGGGACAGGGGATTGGGGCCCCAGCATTTT.

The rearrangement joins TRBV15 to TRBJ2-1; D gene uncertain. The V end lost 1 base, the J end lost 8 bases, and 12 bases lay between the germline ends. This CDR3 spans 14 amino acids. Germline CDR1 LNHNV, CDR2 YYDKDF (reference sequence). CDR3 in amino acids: CATSRVGAVDEQFF. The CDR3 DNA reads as TGTGCCACCAGCAGAGTAGGAGCCGTCGATGAGCAGTTCTTC.

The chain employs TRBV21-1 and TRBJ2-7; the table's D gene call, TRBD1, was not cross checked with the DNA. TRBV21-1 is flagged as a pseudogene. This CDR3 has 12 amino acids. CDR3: CASSLGLGEQYF. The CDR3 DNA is TGTGCCAGCAGCCTGGGCCTGGGCGAGCAGTACTTC.

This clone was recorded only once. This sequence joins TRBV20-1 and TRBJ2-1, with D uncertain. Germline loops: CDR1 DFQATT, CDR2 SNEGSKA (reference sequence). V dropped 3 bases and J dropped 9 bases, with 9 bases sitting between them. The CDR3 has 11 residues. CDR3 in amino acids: CSASIAFEQFF. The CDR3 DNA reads TGCAGTGCTAGCATAGCATTTGAGCAGTTCTTC.

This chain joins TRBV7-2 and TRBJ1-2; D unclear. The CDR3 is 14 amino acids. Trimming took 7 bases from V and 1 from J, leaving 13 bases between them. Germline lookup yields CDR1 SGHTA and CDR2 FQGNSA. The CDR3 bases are TGTGCCAGCACCCCAATGTACGGTAACTATGGCTACACCTTC. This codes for CASTPMYGNYGYTF.

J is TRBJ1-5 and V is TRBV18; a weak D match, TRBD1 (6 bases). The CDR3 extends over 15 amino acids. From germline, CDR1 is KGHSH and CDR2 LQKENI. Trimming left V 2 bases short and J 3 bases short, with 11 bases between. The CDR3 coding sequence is TGTGCCAGCTCACCAGTTGGACAGAACAATCAGCCCCAGCATTTT. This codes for CASSPVGQNNQPQHF.

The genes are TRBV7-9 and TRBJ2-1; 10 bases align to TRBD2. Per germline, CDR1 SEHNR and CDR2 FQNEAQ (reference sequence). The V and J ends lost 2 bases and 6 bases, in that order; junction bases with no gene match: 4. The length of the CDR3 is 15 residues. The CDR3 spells CASSLRSGGVNEQFF. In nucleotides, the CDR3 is TGTGCCAGCAGCTTAAGGAGCGGGGGGGTCAATGAGCAGTTCTTC.

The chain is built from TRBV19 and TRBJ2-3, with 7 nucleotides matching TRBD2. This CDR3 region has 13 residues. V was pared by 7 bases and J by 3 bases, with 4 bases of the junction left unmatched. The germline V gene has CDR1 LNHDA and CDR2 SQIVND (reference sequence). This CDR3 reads CASTFGGTDTQYF. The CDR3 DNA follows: TGTGCCAGTACTTTCGGGGGGACAGATACGCAGTATTTT.

The CDR3 coding sequence is TGTGCCAGCAGGGCAGGGATGAGCAATCAGCCCCAGCATTTT. Amino acids: CASRAGMSNQPQHF. The V and J genes are TRBV28 and TRBJ1-5, with D perhaps TRBD1 (5 bases). Germline V gene lookup returns CDR1 MDHEN and CDR2 SYDVKM. V was cut by 6 bases and J by 1 base, with 10 bases left in between. CDR3 length: 14 residues.

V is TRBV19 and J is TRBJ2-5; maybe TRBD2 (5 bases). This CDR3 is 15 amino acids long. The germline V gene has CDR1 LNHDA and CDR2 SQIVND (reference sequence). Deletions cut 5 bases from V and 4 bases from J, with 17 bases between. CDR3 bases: TGTGCCAGTAGTCTCATACGCGGGCAGCCAGAGACCCAGTACTTC. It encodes CASSLIRGQPETQYF.

The chain's CDR3 is CASSPGGPPRVKNIQYF. CDR3 nucleotides: TGTGCCAGCAGCCCCGGAGGCCCCCCGCGGGTCAAAAACATTCAGTACTTC. J is TRBJ2-4 and V is TRBV5-6; tentatively, D is TRBD2 (5 bases). The CDR3 extends over 17 amino acids. Germline V CDR1 and CDR2: SGHDT, YYEEEE. Between the trimmed V and J ends, which lost 4 bases and 3 bases, there was a span of 20 bases.

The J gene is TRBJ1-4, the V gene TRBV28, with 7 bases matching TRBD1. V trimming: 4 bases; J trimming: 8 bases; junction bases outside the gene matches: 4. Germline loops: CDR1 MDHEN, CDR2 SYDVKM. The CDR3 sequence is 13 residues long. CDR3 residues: CASSSQGVEKLFF. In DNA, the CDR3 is TGTGCCAGCAGTTCTCAGGGGGTAGAAAAACTGTTTTTT.

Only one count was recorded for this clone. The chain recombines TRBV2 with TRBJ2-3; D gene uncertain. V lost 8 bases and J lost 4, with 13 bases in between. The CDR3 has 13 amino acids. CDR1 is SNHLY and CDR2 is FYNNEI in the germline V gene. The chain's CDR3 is CASLGVLADTQYF. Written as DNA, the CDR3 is TGTGCCAGCTTAGGAGTTCTAGCAGATACGCAGTATTTT.

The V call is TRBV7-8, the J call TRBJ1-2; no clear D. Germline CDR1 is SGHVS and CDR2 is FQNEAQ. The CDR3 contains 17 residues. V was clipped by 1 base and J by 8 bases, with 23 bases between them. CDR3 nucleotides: TGTGCCAGCAGCTTAGGGGGAACAGCTCAAAAAGCGGGAGGCTACACCTTC. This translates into CASSLGGTAQKAGGYTF.

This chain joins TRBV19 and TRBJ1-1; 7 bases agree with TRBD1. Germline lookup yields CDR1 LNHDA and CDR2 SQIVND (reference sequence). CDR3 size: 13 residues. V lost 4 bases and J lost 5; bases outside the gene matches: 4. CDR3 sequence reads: CASSTTGYTEAFF. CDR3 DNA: TGTGCCAGTAGTACGACAGGGTATACTGAAGCTTTCTTT.

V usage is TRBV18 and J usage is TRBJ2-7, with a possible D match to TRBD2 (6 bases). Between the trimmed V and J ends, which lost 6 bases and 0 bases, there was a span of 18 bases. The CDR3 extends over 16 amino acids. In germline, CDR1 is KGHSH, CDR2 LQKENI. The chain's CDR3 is CASSPPFRGSSYEQYF. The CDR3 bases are TGTGCCAGCTCCCCGCCCTTTCGGGGGAGCTCCTACGAGCAGTACTTC.

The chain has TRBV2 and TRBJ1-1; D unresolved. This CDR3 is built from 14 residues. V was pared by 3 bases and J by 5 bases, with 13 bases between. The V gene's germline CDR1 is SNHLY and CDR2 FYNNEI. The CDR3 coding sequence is TGTGCCAGCAGTGAGGAGGGCTTAGGAACTGAAGCTTTCTTT. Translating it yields CASSEEGLGTEAFF.

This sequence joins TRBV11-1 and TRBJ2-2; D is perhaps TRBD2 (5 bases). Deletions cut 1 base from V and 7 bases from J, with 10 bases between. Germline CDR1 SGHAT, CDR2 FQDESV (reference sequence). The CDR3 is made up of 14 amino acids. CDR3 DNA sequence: TGTGCCAGCAGCTTAGAGGGAGCGATCGGGGAGCTGTTTTTT. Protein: CASSLEGAIGELFF.

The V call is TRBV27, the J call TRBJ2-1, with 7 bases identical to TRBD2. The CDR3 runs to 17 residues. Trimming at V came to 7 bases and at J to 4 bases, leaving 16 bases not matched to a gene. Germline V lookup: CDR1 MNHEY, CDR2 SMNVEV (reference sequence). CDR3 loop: CASTPRETGLPYNEQFF. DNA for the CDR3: TGTGCCAGCACTCCCCGGGAAACGGGACTACCTTACAATGAGCAGTTCTTC.

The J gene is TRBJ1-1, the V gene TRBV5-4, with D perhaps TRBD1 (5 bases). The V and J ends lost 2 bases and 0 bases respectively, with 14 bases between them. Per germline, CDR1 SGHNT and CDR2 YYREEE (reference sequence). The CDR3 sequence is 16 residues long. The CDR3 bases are TGTGCCAGCAGCTTCCGGGGGATTAGTATGAACACTGAAGCTTTCTTT. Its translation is CASSFRGISMNTEAFF.

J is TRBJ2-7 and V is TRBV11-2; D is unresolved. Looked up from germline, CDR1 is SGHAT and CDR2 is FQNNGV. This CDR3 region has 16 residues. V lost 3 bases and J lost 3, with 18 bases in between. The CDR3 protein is CASSLSQSLGIYEQYF. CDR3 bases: TGTGCCAGCAGCTTGTCACAGTCCCTTGGAATCTACGAGCAGTACTTC.

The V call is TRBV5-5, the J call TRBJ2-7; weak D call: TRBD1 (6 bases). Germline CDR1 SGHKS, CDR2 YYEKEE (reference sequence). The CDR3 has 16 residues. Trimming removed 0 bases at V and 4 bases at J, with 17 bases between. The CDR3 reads CASSLDANREPYEQYF. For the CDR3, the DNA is TGTGCCAGCAGCTTGGACGCTAACAGGGAGCCGTACGAGCAGTACTTC. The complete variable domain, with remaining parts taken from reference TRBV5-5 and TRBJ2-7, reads DAGVTQSPTHLIKTRGQQVTLRCSPISGHKSVSWYQQVLGQGPQFIFQYYEKEERGRGNFPDRFSARQFPNYSSELNVNALLLGDSALYLCASSLDANREPYEQYFGPGTRLTVT.

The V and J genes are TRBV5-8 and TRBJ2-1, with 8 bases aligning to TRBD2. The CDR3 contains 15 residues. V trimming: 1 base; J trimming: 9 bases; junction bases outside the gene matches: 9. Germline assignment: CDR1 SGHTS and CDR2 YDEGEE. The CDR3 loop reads CASSLTGTRSSEQFF. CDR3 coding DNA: TGTGCCAGCAGCTTGACCGGGACTAGAAGCAGTGAGCAGTTCTTC.

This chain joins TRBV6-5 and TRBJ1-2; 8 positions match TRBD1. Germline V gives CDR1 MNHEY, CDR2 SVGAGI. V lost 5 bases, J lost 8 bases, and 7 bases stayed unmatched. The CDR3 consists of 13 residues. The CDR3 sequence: CASSNGQGWGYTF. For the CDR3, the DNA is TGTGCCAGCAGTAACGGACAGGGATGGGGCTACACCTTC.